The T cell receptor beta chain described here comes from a study of shared clonotypes between healthy human individuals. The study, taken as a whole, reports: Despite large depth, rarefaction showed incomplete sorted-subset sequencing.

This CDR3 is 15 amino acids long. CDR1 MNHEY and CDR2 SVGAGI come from the germline V gene. Trimming stripped 0 bases from V and 2 bases from J, with 11 bases between. Worth noting for this clone: The antigen remains unidentified. Within the sample, other DNA sequences also encode this same CDR3.

The assay ran at deep level. Sequencing was performed with immunoSEQ multiplex PCR; in TCRdb, only in-frame clones are kept and a portion is missing. The sample has 2 million to 2.5 million clones; 85% to 95% are singletons. The material sequenced was naive CD4+ T cells from PBMCs. As for subset: CD45RA+ positively selected. This TCR was sampled from a man aged 18 to 35 in good health. Some clones in this sample may be carry-over from other donors' samples. The gene calls are TRBV6-5 and TRBJ2-7; possible D gene TRBD1, 6 bases. The CDR3 nucleotides are TGTGCCAGCAGTTACTCCTGGACAGCAACCTACGAGCAGTACTTC. This codes for CASSYSWTATYEQYF.